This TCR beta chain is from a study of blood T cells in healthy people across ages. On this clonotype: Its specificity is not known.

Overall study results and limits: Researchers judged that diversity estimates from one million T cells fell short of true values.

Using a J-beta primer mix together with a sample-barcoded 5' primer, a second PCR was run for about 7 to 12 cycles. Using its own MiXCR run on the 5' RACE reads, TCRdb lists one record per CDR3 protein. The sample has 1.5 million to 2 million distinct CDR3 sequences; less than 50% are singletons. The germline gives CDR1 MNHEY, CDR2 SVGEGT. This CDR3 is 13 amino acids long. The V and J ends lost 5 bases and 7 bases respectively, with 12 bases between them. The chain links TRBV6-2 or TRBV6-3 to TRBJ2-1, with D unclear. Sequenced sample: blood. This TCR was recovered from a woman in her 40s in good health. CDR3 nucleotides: TGTGCCAGCAGTACGGTGGGGATTAATGAGCAGTTCTTC. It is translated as CASSTVGINEQFF.